The T cell receptor beta chain described here comes from a study of a mutant IDH1 vaccine in newly diagnosed glioma. As for the study in general: Of the patients given treatment, 62.5% were male and 37.5% were female, and a mean age of about 44 years was recorded. Earlier treatment was radiotherapy, temozolomide, or both, with most getting both.

The sample holds a few counts of this clone. Its antigen is unknown. Study results and limitations: Of all patients, 93.3% showed vaccine-induced immune responses.

Assay: immunoSEQ multiplex PCR; the TCRdb copy retains only in-frame clones and omits some. The top ten hold about 21% of the sample, which has tens of thousands of clones, about four fifths seen once. Time point denoted: baseline, week 1 (first vaccination visit). The treatment was: pre-vaccination baseline after standard-of-care therapy. The astrocytomas were IDH1-mutant, ATRX-negative, and WHO grade 3 or 4. Per the germline V gene, CDR1 is LNHDA and CDR2 is SQIVND (reference sequence). The V and J ends lost 5 bases and 5 bases respectively, with 12 bases between them. This CDR3 region has 13 residues.

The sequence derives from a man between 25 and 39 years old with glioma. The gene calls are TRBV19 and TRBJ1-2; no firm D call. The material sequenced was PBMCs, taken from a glioma patient treated with radiotherapy, temozolomide or both. In DNA, the CDR3 is TGTGCCAGTAGTCGTGGTAGCGGATATGGCTACACCTTC. It specifies CASSRGSGYGYTF.